The 14 T cell receptor beta chains in this list originate from one sample, sequenced in a study of blood T cell repertoires in COVID-19. Sequencing was performed with immunoSEQ multiplex PCR; in TCRdb, only in-frame clones are kept and a portion is missing. The repertoire consists of around 12,000 clones, with around 90% occurring once and the leading ten covering roughly 20%. The sequencing sample was made of peripheral blood. The receptor set was obtained from a human donor with active COVID-19. The donor label of this sample is uncertain.

The chain joins TRBV5-8 to TRBJ1-3, with D perhaps TRBD1 (6 bases). Trimming pared 1 base from V and 3 bases from J, leaving 11 bases between. The CDR3 loop spans 15 amino acids. Germline values: CDR1 SGHTS, CDR2 YDEGEE. CDR3 in amino acids: CASSLTGRYGNTIYF. The CDR3 DNA follows: TGTGCCAGCAGCTTGACAGGGCGGTATGGAAACACCATATATTTT.

This clone has only one observation. The chain couples TRBV29-1 to TRBJ2-1, with 9 nucleotides matching TRBD1. The V and J ends lost 0 bases and 2 bases, in that order; junction bases with no gene match: 5. Germline CDR1 and CDR2: SQVTM and ANQGSEA. This CDR3 region has 16 residues. CDR3: CSVEDPRTGAYNEQFF. As DNA, the CDR3 is TGCAGCGTTGAAGATCCTAGGACAGGGGCCTACAATGAGCAGTTCTTC.

The chain has TRBV5-6 and TRBJ2-2; no clear D gene. V lost 4 bases and J 4 bases, leaving 17 bases between the germline ends. The CDR3 loop spans 16 amino acids. Germline loops: CDR1 SGHDT, CDR2 YYEEEE. DNA of the CDR3: TGTGCCAGCAGCGTCAGCCCTGCCCCGGGCACCGGGGAGCTGTTTTTT. It codes for CASSVSPAPGTGELFF.

The rearrangement uses TRBV4-2 and TRBJ2-3; D is undetermined. CDR3 length: 12 amino acids. V gave up 8 bases and J gave up 5 bases, with 11 bases separating them. Per the germline V gene, CDR1 is LGHNA and CDR2 is YNFKEQ. The CDR3 DNA reads as TGTGCCAGCTCTTCCACGGGAGATACGCAGTATTTT. Residues: CASSSTGDTQYF.

This clone was found once. V usage is TRBV19 and J usage is TRBJ1-2; TRBD1 matches at 10 bases. Germline V gene sequence: CDR1 LNHDA, CDR2 SQIVND (reference sequence). J was trimmed by 7 bases and V by 5 bases; bases with no gene match: 16. The CDR3 loop spans 17 amino acids. The CDR3, as DNA: TGTGCCAGTAGTTCCGACAGGGGGCGAAACCCCCTTCGTGGCTACACCTTC. It translates to CASSSDRGRNPLRGYTF.

The chain recombines TRBV2 with TRBJ1-2, with 7 bases lining up with TRBD1. Trimming took 4 bases from V and 14 from J; bases not matched to a gene: 10. This CDR3 comprises 12 residues. Germline V gives CDR1 SNHLY, CDR2 FYNNEI. The CDR3 bases are TGTGCCAGCAGTGTCCATGGAACAGGGGATACCTTC. As protein: CASSVHGTGDTF.

The J gene is TRBJ1-6, the V gene TRBV5-1; perhaps TRBD1 as D (5 bases). V was trimmed by 5 bases and J by 6 bases, leaving 12 bases between them. CDR1 is SGHRS, CDR2 YFSETQ, per germline. The CDR3 loop spans 14 amino acids. The CDR3 nucleotides read TGCGCCAGCAGAGGGGAACAAAGTAATTCACCCCTCCACTTT. Translating it yields CASRGEQSNSPLHF.

By proportion, this clone is medium-sized. The chain uses TRBV18 and TRBJ2-2; no reliable D call. V was clipped by 1 base and J by 0 bases, with 9 bases between them. CDR1 is KGHSH, CDR2 LQKENI, per germline. This CDR3 contains 16 residues. The CDR3 DNA sequence: TGTGCCAGCTCACCACGGGCAGCTACGAACACCGGGGAGCTGTTTTTT. It translates to CASSPRAATNTGELFF. Drawing the rest from reference TRBV18 and TRBJ2-2, the complete variable domain is NAGVMQNPRHLVRRRGQEARLRCSPMKGHSHVYWYRQLPEEGLKFMVYLQKENIIDESGMPKERFSAEFPKEGPSILRIQQVVRGDSAAYFCASSPRAATNTGELFFGEGSRLTVL.

CDR3 DNA: TGTGCCAGCACCTTAGCGGGGGGGCCAGGGGAGCAGTTCTTC. Its translation is CASTLAGGPGEQFF. The rearrangement joins TRBV9 to TRBJ2-1, with 11 positions matching TRBD2. This CDR3 has 14 residues. Germline V gives CDR1 SGDLS, CDR2 YYNGEE. V lost 6 bases and J lost 10; bases outside the gene matches: 9.

The chain couples TRBV4-1 to TRBJ2-2; no definite D call. This CDR3 has 15 residues. V shed 4 bases and J shed 3 bases, with 12 bases lying between them. Germline lookup yields CDR1 MGHRA and CDR2 YSYEKL. CDR3 sequence reads: CASSPTTGHTGELFF. The CDR3 DNA sequence: TGCGCCAGCAGCCCGACCACTGGGCACACCGGGGAGCTGTTTTTT.

The chain joins TRBV11-2 to TRBJ2-7; D gene ambiguous. With 0 bases removed from V and 3 bases from J, the gap between germline ends came to 9 bases. The CDR3 is 14 residues long. Germline lookup yields CDR1 SGHAT and CDR2 FQNNGV. The CDR3 DNA reads as TGTGCCAGCAGCTTAGATGGCAAAGACTACGAGCAGTACTTC. Protein sequence: CASSLDGKDYEQYF.

The CDR3: CASSRDTTHYNEQFF. The CDR3 DNA sequence: TGTGCCAGCAGCCGCGATACTACGCACTACAATGAGCAGTTCTTC. This chain joins TRBV4-2 and TRBJ2-1; D gene ambiguous. The CDR3 has 15 amino acids. Between the trimmed V and J ends, which lost 4 bases and 3 bases, there was a span of 13 bases. Germline V lookup: CDR1 LGHNA, CDR2 YNFKEQ.

The J gene is TRBJ2-1, the V gene TRBV7-8, with TRBD1 identical over 10 bases. There are 16 residues in the CDR3. Trimming cost V 4 bases and J 2 bases; bases outside gene matches: 5. Germline V gives CDR1 SGHVS, CDR2 FQNEAQ. This chain's CDR3 is CASSSGQGNPYNEQFF. CDR3 DNA sequence: TGTGCCAGCAGCTCGGGACAGGGGAACCCCTACAATGAGCAGTTCTTC.

V gene TRBV12-3 or TRBV12-4 combines with J gene TRBJ2-3; no clear D. Trimming removed 3 bases at V and 14 bases at J, with 15 bases between. The CDR3 has 12 residues. CDR3 residues: CASSFLGAQMYF. DNA for the CDR3: TGTGCCAGCAGTTTTTTGGGCGCCCAAATGTATTTT.